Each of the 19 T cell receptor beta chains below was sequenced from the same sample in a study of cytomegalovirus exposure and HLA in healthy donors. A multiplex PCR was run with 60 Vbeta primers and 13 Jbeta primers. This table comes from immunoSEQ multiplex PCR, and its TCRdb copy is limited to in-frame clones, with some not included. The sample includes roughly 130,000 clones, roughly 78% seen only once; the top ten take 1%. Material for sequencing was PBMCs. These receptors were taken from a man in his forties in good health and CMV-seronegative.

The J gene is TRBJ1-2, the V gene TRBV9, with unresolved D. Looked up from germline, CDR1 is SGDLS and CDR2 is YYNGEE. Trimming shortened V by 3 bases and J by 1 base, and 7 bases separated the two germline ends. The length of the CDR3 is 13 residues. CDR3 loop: CASSGPGNYGYTF. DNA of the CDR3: TGTGCCAGCAGCGGGCCGGGTAACTATGGCTACACCTTC.

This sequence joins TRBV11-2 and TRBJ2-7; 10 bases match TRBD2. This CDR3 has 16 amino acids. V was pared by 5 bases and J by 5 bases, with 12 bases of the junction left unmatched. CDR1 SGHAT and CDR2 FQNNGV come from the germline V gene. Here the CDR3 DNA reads TGTGCCAGCAGCCCCCCCGGTCTAGCGGGAGCCAACGAGCAGTACTTC. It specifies CASSPPGLAGANEQYF.

CDR3 amino acids: CASSLADSYNEQFF. CDR3 DNA sequence: TGTGCCAGCAGCTTAGCGGACAGTTACAATGAGCAGTTCTTC. The chain employs TRBV7-9 and TRBJ2-1; tentative D call: TRBD1 (6 bases). Germline V lookup: CDR1 SEHNR, CDR2 FQNEAQ (reference sequence). V lost 0 bases and J lost 4, with 7 bases in between. The CDR3 length is 14 residues.

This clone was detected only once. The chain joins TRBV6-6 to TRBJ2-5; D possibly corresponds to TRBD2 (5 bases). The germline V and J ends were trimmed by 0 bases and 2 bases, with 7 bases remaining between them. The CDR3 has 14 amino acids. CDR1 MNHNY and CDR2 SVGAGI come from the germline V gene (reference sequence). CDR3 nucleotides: TGTGCCAGCAGTTACTCGGTAGCGCAAGAGACCCAGTACTTC. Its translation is CASSYSVAQETQYF.

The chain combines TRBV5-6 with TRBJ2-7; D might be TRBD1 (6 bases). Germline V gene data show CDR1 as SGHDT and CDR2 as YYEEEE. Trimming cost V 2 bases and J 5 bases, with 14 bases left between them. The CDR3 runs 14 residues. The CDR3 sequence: CASSLQGSGDEQYF. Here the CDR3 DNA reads TGTGCCAGCAGCTTACAGGGATCCGGAGACGAGCAGTACTTC.

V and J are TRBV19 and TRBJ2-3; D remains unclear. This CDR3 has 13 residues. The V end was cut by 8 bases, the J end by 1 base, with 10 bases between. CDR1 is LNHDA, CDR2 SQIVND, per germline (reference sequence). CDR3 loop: CASEVPGTDTQYF. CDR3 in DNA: TGTGCCAGTGAGGTCCCCGGCACAGATACGCAGTATTTT.

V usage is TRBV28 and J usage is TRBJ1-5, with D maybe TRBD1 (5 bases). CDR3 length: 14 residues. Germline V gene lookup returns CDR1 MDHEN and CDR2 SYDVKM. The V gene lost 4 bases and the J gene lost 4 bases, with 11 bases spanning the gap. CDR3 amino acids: CASSSGQANQPQHF. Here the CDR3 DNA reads TGTGCCAGCAGTTCAGGACAAGCAAATCAGCCCCAGCATTTT.

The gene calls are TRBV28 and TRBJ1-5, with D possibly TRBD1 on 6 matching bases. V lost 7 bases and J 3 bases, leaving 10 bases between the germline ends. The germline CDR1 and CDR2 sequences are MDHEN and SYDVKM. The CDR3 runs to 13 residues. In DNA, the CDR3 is TGTGCCAGCATCCGGACAGTCAATCAGCCCCAGCATTTT. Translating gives CASIRTVNQPQHF. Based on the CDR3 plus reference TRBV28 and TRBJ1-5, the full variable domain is DVKVTQSSRYLVKRTGEKVFLECVQDMDHENMFWYRQDPGLGLRLIYFSYDVKMKEKGDIPEGYSVSREKKERFSLILESASTNQTSMYLCASIRTVNQPQHFGDGTRLSIL.

Written as DNA, the CDR3 is TGTGCCACCCGTGGGGCAGGCGGCACTGAAGCTTTCTTT. Encoded protein: CATRGAGGTEAFF. The V gene is TRBV6-5, the J gene TRBJ1-1; tentative D call: TRBD1 (5 bases). Germline V gene sequence: CDR1 MNHEY, CDR2 SVGAGI. The CDR3 length is 13 residues. V was trimmed by 10 bases and J by 4 bases, leaving 16 bases between them.

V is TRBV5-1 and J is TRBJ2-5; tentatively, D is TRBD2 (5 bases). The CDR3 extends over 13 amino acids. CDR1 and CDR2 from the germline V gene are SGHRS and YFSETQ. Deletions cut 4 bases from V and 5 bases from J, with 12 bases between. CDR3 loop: CASSPQSGETQYF. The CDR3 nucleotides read TGCGCCAGCAGCCCACAGTCGGGGGAGACCCAGTACTTC.

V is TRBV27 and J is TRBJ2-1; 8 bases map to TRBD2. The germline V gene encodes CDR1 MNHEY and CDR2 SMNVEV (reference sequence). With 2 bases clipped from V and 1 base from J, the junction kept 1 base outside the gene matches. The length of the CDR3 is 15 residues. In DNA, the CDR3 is TGTGCCAGCAGTTTAGCGGGGGGTTCCTACAATGAGCAGTTCTTC. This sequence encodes CASSLAGGSYNEQFF.

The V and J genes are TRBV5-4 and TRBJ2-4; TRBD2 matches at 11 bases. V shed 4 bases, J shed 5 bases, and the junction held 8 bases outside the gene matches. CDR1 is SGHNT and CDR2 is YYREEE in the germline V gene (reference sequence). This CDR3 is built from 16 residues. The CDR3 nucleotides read TGTGCCAGCAGCAACCCCCCGGGACTAGCGGAAAACATTCAGTACTTC. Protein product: CASSNPPGLAENIQYF.

Written as DNA, the CDR3 is TGTGCCAGCGGACAGGGGAGGGATCAGCCCCAGCATTTT. Protein: CASGQGRDQPQHF. This rearrangement joins TRBV18 to TRBJ1-5, with 9 bases lining up with TRBD1. The germline CDR1 and CDR2 sequences are KGHSH and LQKENI. Trimming cost V 8 bases and J 5 bases; bases outside gene matches: 4. The CDR3 has 13 amino acids.

CDR3 residues: CATKRSGGTQETQYF. The DNA of the CDR3 is TGTGCCACCAAGAGGAGCGGGGGCACCCAAGAGACCCAGTACTTC. The chain combines TRBV15 with TRBJ2-5; TRBD2 agrees at 8 bases. V dropped 7 bases and J dropped 1; count of bases not matched to a gene: 8. In germline, CDR1 is LNHNV, CDR2 YYDKDF (reference sequence). CDR3 length: 15 residues.

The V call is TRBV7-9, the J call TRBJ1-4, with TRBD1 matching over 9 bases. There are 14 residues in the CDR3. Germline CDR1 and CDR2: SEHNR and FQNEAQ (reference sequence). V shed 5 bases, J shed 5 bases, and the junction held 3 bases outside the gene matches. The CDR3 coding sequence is TGTGCCAGCAGCACGACAGGGGGAAATGAAAAACTGTTTTTT. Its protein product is CASSTTGGNEKLFF.

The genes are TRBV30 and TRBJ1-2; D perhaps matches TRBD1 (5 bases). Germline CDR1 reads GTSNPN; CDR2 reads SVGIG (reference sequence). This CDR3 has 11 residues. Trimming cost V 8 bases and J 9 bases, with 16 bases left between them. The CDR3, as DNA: TGTGCCCGGGAGACTGCGGGACGCTACACCTTC. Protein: CARETAGRYTF.

The CDR3 loop reads CASSQGWAGMDEQYF. The CDR3 nucleotides read TGTGCCAGCAGCCAGGGCTGGGCGGGGATGGATGAGCAGTACTTC. The rearrangement joins TRBV4-2 to TRBJ2-7; the D gene is possibly TRBD2 (6 bases). In germline, CDR1 is LGHNA, CDR2 YNFKEQ. This CDR3 region has 15 residues. The germline V and J ends were trimmed by 3 bases and 7 bases, with 19 bases remaining between them.

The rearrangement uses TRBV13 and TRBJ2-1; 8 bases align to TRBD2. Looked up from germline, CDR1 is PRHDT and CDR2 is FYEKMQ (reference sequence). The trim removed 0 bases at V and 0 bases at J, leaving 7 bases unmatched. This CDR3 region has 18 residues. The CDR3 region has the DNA TGTGCCAGCAGCTTAGGCGGGAGGGCCGCCCTCTCCTACAATGAGCAGTTCTTC. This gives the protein CASSLGGRAALSYNEQFF.

In DNA form, the CDR3 reads TGTGCCTCCGGCAGGGGCCGGGATGGCTACACCTTC. Translating it yields CASGRGRDGYTF. J is TRBJ1-2 and V is TRBV28, with a weak D call TRBD1 (6 bases). CDR1 and CDR2 (germline): MDHEN, SYDVKM. This CDR3 is 12 amino acids long. V lost 11 bases, J lost 6 bases, and 16 bases lay in between.